The 25 T cell receptor beta chains in this list originate from one sample, sequenced in a study of cytomegalovirus exposure and HLA in healthy donors. Amplification used 60 Vbeta primers and 13 Jbeta primers. Sequenced by immunoSEQ multiplex PCR; TCRdb stores in-frame clones only, minus some. In total, the table holds 65,000 to 95,000 clones. Sequencing was carried out using PBMCs. Receptors were obtained from a woman in her sixties or seventies in good health and CMV-seronegative.

This chain links TRBV9 with TRBJ2-1, with 14 nucleotides matching TRBD2. The V gene's germline CDR1 is SGDLS and CDR2 YYNGEE. Unmatched junction bases numbered 6, after V lost 0 bases and J lost 1 base. This CDR3 region has 19 residues. For the CDR3, the DNA is TGTGCCAGCAGCGTAGGGGGACTAGCGGGAGTAGGGTCCTACAATGAGCAGTTCTTC. This codes for CASSVGGLAGVGSYNEQFF.

The gene calls are TRBV9 and TRBJ1-3; 8 bases agree with TRBD1. Trimming cost V 2 bases and J 4 bases; bases outside gene matches: 11. CDR3 length equals 17 residues. Germline CDR1 is SGDLS and CDR2 is YYNGEE. DNA for the CDR3: TGTGCCAGCAGCGTTTCGCAGGGGGCGCATTGGGGAAACACCATATATTTT. It yields the protein CASSVSQGAHWGNTIYF.

The chain couples TRBV19 to TRBJ1-2, with 7 bases fitting TRBD1. The CDR3 spans 13 residues. Germline V gene data show CDR1 as LNHDA and CDR2 as SQIVND (reference sequence). Trimming cost V 4 bases and J 5 bases; bases outside gene matches: 4. CDR3 nucleotide sequence: TGTGCCAGTAGTACGGGACAGAAGTATGGCTACACCTTC. Amino acid sequence: CASSTGQKYGYTF.

With regard to this clone: Other DNA variants within this sample encode the same CDR3. The V call is TRBV28, the J call TRBJ1-2; D remains ambiguous. The ends were cut back, 8 bases at V and 3 bases at J, with 10 bases in the middle. CDR1 and CDR2 from the germline V gene are MDHEN and SYDVKM. CDR3 length: 12 residues. The CDR3 is CASSRGDYGYTF. The CDR3 DNA is TGTGCCAGCTCCCGGGGTGACTATGGCTACACCTTC.

The gene calls are TRBV28 and TRBJ2-2, with TRBD1 as a possible D gene (5 bases). Per germline, CDR1 MDHEN and CDR2 SYDVKM. This CDR3 has 17 residues. With 3 bases removed from V and 6 bases from J, the gap between germline ends came to 20 bases. CDR3 coding DNA: TGTGCCAGCAGTTTCTTCCCTCAGGGAAGAAGGCCCGGGGAGCTGTTTTTT. It is translated as CASSFFPQGRRPGELFF.

This chain joins TRBV7-2 and TRBJ1-5; D may be TRBD1 (5 bases). The ends were cut back, 5 bases at V and 5 bases at J, with 16 bases in the middle. Germline-derived CDR1 and CDR2 are SGHTA and FQGNSA. The length of the CDR3 is 15 residues. CDR3 DNA: TGTGCCAGCAGCCCTGACAGTAACGTGGATCAGCCCCAGCATTTT. This translates into CASSPDSNVDQPQHF.

This chain links TRBV28 with TRBJ2-7; 7 nucleotides match TRBD2. The CDR3 runs to 13 residues. The germline gives CDR1 MDHEN, CDR2 SYDVKM. The V gene end was trimmed by 6 bases and the J gene end by 3 bases; junction bases not matched to a gene: 5. CDR3 residues: CASSRTSFYEQYF. The DNA for the CDR3 is TGTGCCAGCAGCCGGACTAGTTTCTACGAGCAGTACTTC.

J is TRBJ2-7 and V is TRBV28; tentative D call: TRBD2 (5 bases). Germline V lookup: CDR1 MDHEN, CDR2 SYDVKM. V shed 1 base and J shed 6 bases, with 7 bases lying between them. The CDR3 consists of 12 residues. The chain's CDR3 is CASSLSGVEQYF. The CDR3 DNA is TGTGCCAGCAGTTTATCCGGGGTCGAGCAGTACTTC.

The V call is TRBV2, the J call TRBJ2-3, with D possibly matching TRBD2 (6 bases). Trimming shortened V by 7 bases and J by 1 base, and 15 bases separated the two germline ends. The CDR3 covers 15 residues. Germline CDR1 and CDR2: SNHLY and FYNNEI. The CDR3 DNA follows: TGTGCCAGCATTCGGTCGGGCGGGGGCACAGATACGCAGTATTTT. The encoded protein is CASIRSGGGTDTQYF.

The genes are TRBV19 and TRBJ2-7; tentative D call: TRBD2 (6 bases). The CDR3 extends over 12 amino acids. V was cut by 8 bases and J by 3 bases, with 11 bases left in between. CDR1 LNHDA and CDR2 SQIVND come from the germline V gene (reference sequence). As DNA, the CDR3 is TGTGCCAGTTCCTCGCGGGGCTACGAGCAGTACTTC. Translation: CASSSRGYEQYF. The full variable domain, completed using reference TRBV19 and TRBJ2-7, is DGGITQSPKYLFRKEGQNVTLSCEQNLNHDAMYWYRQDPGQGLRLIYYSQIVNDFQKGDIAEGYSVSREKKESFPLTVTSAQKNPTAFYLCASSSRGYEQYFGPGTRLTVT.

This chain joins TRBV6-6 and TRBJ2-5, with 7 nucleotides matching TRBD2. The germline V gene encodes CDR1 MNHNY and CDR2 SVGAGI (reference sequence). The CDR3 is 13 amino acids. V dropped 7 bases and J dropped 11; count of bases not matched to a gene: 13. The DNA of the CDR3 is TGTGCCAGCATGAGGGCGGGAGTGGTTGAGCAGTACTTC. Its translation: CASMRAGVVEQYF.

CDR3 DNA: TGTGCCAGTAAAACAGAGCCTCGTACAGATACGCAGTATTTT. This gives the protein CASKTEPRTDTQYF. The V and J genes are TRBV19 and TRBJ2-3, with unresolved D. Germline CDR1 LNHDA, CDR2 SQIVND (reference sequence). CDR3 length: 14 amino acids. Trimming shortened V by 7 bases and J by 3 bases, and 14 bases separated the two germline ends.

The CDR3: CASSLEGGSYGYTF. The DNA of the CDR3 is TGTGCCAGCAGCTTAGAGGGAGGTTCTTATGGCTACACCTTC. The chain couples TRBV7-9 to TRBJ1-2; D is unresolved. In germline, CDR1 is SEHNR, CDR2 FQNEAQ (reference sequence). This CDR3 spans 14 amino acids. Trimming pared 1 base from V and 5 bases from J, leaving 11 bases between.

The chain couples TRBV28 to TRBJ2-7; 7 nucleotides match TRBD2. The CDR3 is made up of 18 amino acids. Per germline, CDR1 MDHEN and CDR2 SYDVKM. Trimming took 3 bases from V and 0 from J; bases not matched to a gene: 14. CDR3 protein: CASSFSPGLLPHSYEQYF. In nucleotides, the CDR3 is TGTGCCAGCAGTTTCTCTCCGGGACTACTTCCCCACTCCTACGAGCAGTACTTC.

CDR3 sequence reads: CASTRGGTANEQYF. The CDR3 nucleotides read TGTGCCAGCACCCGCGGAGGGACGGCCAACGAGCAGTACTTC. The chain employs TRBV6-5 and TRBJ2-7, with D possibly TRBD2 on 6 matching bases. The germline V and J ends were trimmed by 7 bases and 5 bases, with 18 bases remaining between them. Per the germline V gene, CDR1 is MNHEY and CDR2 is SVGAGI. This CDR3 is 14 amino acids long.

The chain uses TRBV6-1 and TRBJ1-2, with a weak D call TRBD1 (6 bases). CDR1 is MNHNS, CDR2 SASEGT, per germline. The CDR3 has 13 residues. V shed 6 bases and J shed 2 bases, with 10 bases lying between them. The CDR3 region has the DNA TGTGCCAGCAGAAACAGGGTGAACTATGGCTACACCTTC. Amino acids: CASRNRVNYGYTF.

The chain employs TRBV5-4 and TRBJ2-1; 9 bases are shared with TRBD1. Germline CDR1 SGHNT, CDR2 YYREEE (reference sequence). This CDR3 has 14 residues. V was clipped by 1 base and J by 7 bases; unmatched bases: 3. The DNA for the CDR3 is TGTGCCAGCAGCTTGAGGACAGGGGCGAATGAGCAGTTCTTC. It codes for CASSLRTGANEQFF.

The V gene is TRBV7-9, the J gene TRBJ1-5; no definite D call. This CDR3 region has 13 residues. Trimming cost V 7 bases and J 0 bases, with 7 bases left between them. Germline V gene sequence: CDR1 SEHNR, CDR2 FQNEAQ (reference sequence). The DNA of the CDR3 is TGTGCCAGCAACACTAATAGCAATCAGCCCCAGCATTTT. Protein product: CASNTNSNQPQHF.

The chain is built from TRBV28 and TRBJ1-5; possible D gene TRBD1, 5 bases. The CDR3 runs to 13 residues. Germline CDR1 reads MDHEN; CDR2 reads SYDVKM. V was clipped by 5 bases and J by 3 bases, with 8 bases between them. The CDR3 region is CASSTGFNQPQHF. DNA for the CDR3: TGTGCCAGCAGTACAGGCTTCAATCAGCCCCAGCATTTT.

The V gene is TRBV7-2, the J gene TRBJ2-5; 7 bases map to TRBD2. Germline V gives CDR1 SGHTA, CDR2 FQGNSA. CDR3 length: 14 residues. V gave up 4 bases and J gave up 5 bases; unmatched junction bases: 7. In DNA form, the CDR3 reads TGTGCCAGCAGCTCACCGACTAGCCCGGAGACCCAGTACTTC. Residues: CASSSPTSPETQYF. Variable domain in full (rest from reference TRBV7-2 and TRBJ2-5): GAGVSQSPSNKVTEKGKDVELRCDPISGHTALYWYRQSLGQGLEFLIYFQGNSAPDKSGLPSDRFSAERTGGSVSTLTIQRTQQEDSAVYLCASSSPTSPETQYFGPGTRLLVL.

The chain links TRBV15 to TRBJ2-7; a weak D match, TRBD2 (5 bases). The V gene lost 1 base and the J gene lost 2 bases, with 9 bases spanning the gap. CDR1 is LNHNV, CDR2 YYDKDF, per germline (reference sequence). This CDR3 region has 14 residues. The CDR3 DNA reads as TGTGCCACCAGCAGAGTGGAGGTACCCTACGAGCAGTACTTC. This translates into CATSRVEVPYEQYF.

This chain uses TRBV29-1 with TRBJ1-2, with 8 bases matching TRBD1. The CDR3 length is 13 residues. CDR1 and CDR2 (germline): SQVTM, ANQGSEA. V lost 6 bases and J lost 5; bases outside the gene matches: 8. The CDR3 DNA reads as TGCAGCGTCCTCAGGCAGGGGGCATATGGCTACACCTTC. The encoded protein is CSVLRQGAYGYTF.

The V and J genes are TRBV19 and TRBJ2-2; 9 bases map to TRBD2. Germline V gives CDR1 LNHDA, CDR2 SQIVND (reference sequence). V lost 7 bases and J lost 5; bases outside the gene matches: 5. This CDR3 region has 14 residues. The CDR3 DNA sequence: TGTGCCAGTATAGGGCGGGAGGGAACCGGGGAGCTGTTTTTT. Amino acids: CASIGREGTGELFF.

This chain joins TRBV18 and TRBJ2-2; D gene ambiguous. V was shortened by 2 bases and J by 0 bases, with 10 bases between the two germline ends. This CDR3 is built from 16 residues. Germline V CDR1 and CDR2: KGHSH, LQKENI. CDR3 protein: CASSPGAPSNTGELFF. In DNA, the CDR3 is TGTGCCAGCTCACCAGGAGCGCCCTCGAACACCGGGGAGCTGTTTTTT.

The chain carries TRBV5-6 and TRBJ1-1; D not certain. The CDR3 sequence is 13 residues long. V shed 4 bases and J shed 1 base, with 8 bases lying between them. Germline lookup yields CDR1 SGHDT and CDR2 YYEEEE. CDR3 region: CASSPDWNTEAFF. The CDR3 DNA reads TGTGCCAGCAGCCCGGACTGGAACACTGAAGCTTTCTTT.